The 2 T cell receptor beta chains below were found in one sample sequenced in a study of shared clonotypes between healthy human individuals. Only CD45RO-negative cells positively selected for CCR7 counted as naive CD8 cells, so terminally differentiated effector memory CD45RA+ cells were excluded. The table came from immunoSEQ multiplex PCR; TCRdb's copy has only in-frame clones and leaves some out. Of about 680,000 clones in the sample, under 95% were seen once. The specimen sequenced was naive CD8+ T cells sorted from blood. The receptors originated from a man aged 25-45 years in good health.

This clone has a single count. The chain joins TRBV2 to TRBJ2-5; possibly TRBD2 for D (5 bases). This CDR3 region has 14 residues. V lost 4 bases to trimming and J lost 5 bases, with 14 bases between them. Germline CDR1 and CDR2: SNHLY and FYNNEI. This chain's CDR3 is CASSGGNGGETQYF. As DNA, the CDR3 is TGTGCCAGCAGTGGAGGGAATGGTGGGGAGACCCAGTACTTC.

The chain combines TRBV18 with TRBJ1-2; TRBD1 might be the D (5 bases). This CDR3 is built from 13 residues. CDR1 and CDR2 from the germline V gene are KGHSH and LQKENI. The V end lost 3 bases, the J end lost 6 bases, and 11 bases lay between the germline ends. In DNA form, the CDR3 reads TGTGCCAGCTCACCTGGGACGGCGGATGGCTACACCTTC. Translated: CASSPGTADGYTF.